This T cell receptor (beta chain) was captured by sequencing in a study of cytomegalovirus exposure and HLA in healthy donors. Study at large: Among 350 to 500 genotyped donors, more than 65% fell in the Caucasian-associated ancestry cluster. General study results and limits: In a later analysis, a missense DCLRE1C variant was linked to TCR beta V- and J-gene trimming. Some TCR beta chains (approximately 180 of them) were listed as cytomegalovirus-associated. The authors later found TCR association rates varying by HLA locus, with DRB1 most and HLA-C fewest.

The PCR had 60 Vbeta and 13 Jbeta primers. Measured with immunoSEQ multiplex PCR; TCRdb has only the in-frame clones, and not every one. The sample consists of around 120,000 clones, 65% of them appearing once. With 0 bases removed from V and 0 bases from J, the gap between germline ends came to 12 bases. CDR1 LGHNA and CDR2 YNFKEQ come from the germline V gene. CDR3 size: 17 residues. This clone has just a few counts. What it binds is unknown. The sequence came from a woman in her thirties or forties in good health and CMV-seropositive. The V gene is TRBV4-2, the J gene TRBJ2-4; D not certain. The sequenced sample consisted of PBMCs. CDR3 amino acids: CASSQEDSPIAKNIQYF. The CDR3 DNA is TGTGCCAGCAGCCAAGAAGACTCCCCAATAGCCAAAAACATTCAGTACTTC.